A selection of T cell receptor beta chains follows, all from one sample in a study of graft-versus-host responses after intestinal transplantation. The assay was immunoSEQ multiplex PCR, and TCRdb's table has in-frame clones only and misses some. The table has approximately 74,000 clones, approximately 90% seen once; the top ten hold roughly 0.72%. This sample comprised PBMCs, obtained 98 days after intestinal transplantation. The receptor set was obtained from a human patient who received an intestinal transplant, so some T cells may come from the graft donor. The CDR3 runs from the conserved cysteine through the conserved F or W. The order of the fields is J gene, V gene, clone size, CDR3 protein. The size of a clone is reported for some rows only, either as once, few or many, or as a class for expanded clones.

j_call: TRBJ2-5; v_call: TRBV11-2; clone_size: NA; cdr3_aa: CASSLSTGGMGETQYF
j_call: TRBJ1-1; v_call: TRBV6-1; clone_size: NA; cdr3_aa: CASSEALEAFF
j_call: TRBJ1-1; v_call: TRBV27; clone_size: NA; cdr3_aa: CASSLSGATEAFF
j_call: TRBJ2-2; v_call: TRBV6-5; clone_size: NA; cdr3_aa: CASSYYGTGELFF
j_call: TRBJ2-7; v_call: TRBV9; clone_size: NA; cdr3_aa: CASSPQDSGHYEQYF
j_call: TRBJ2-3; v_call: TRBV5-4; clone_size: few; cdr3_aa: CASSKGTGGTDTQYF
j_call: TRBJ2-1; v_call: TRBV19; clone_size: NA; cdr3_aa: CASTVLAGGYNEQFF
j_call: TRBJ2-3; v_call: TRBV28; clone_size: NA; cdr3_aa: CASSLKVAGGPGDTQYF
j_call: TRBJ1-6; v_call: TRBV2; clone_size: NA; cdr3_aa: CASSEALGGSGSPLHF
j_call: TRBJ1-5; v_call: TRBV27; clone_size: NA; cdr3_aa: CASSPTGDQPQHF
j_call: TRBJ2-1; v_call: TRBV11-3; clone_size: NA; cdr3_aa: CASSLGRELYNEQFF
j_call: TRBJ2-7; v_call: TRBV14; clone_size: NA; cdr3_aa: CASSQVAGGVDGEQYF
j_call: TRBJ2-3; v_call: TRBV5-6; clone_size: NA; cdr3_aa: CASSGRQGNPTDTQYF
j_call: TRBJ2-3; v_call: TRBV7-8; clone_size: NA; cdr3_aa: CASRVAGSVDTQYF
j_call: TRBJ2-2; v_call: TRBV6-5; clone_size: NA; cdr3_aa: CASSQGASGGELFF
j_call: TRBJ2-5; v_call: TRBV7-2; clone_size: NA; cdr3_aa: CASSLGGGVQETQYF
j_call: TRBJ2-2; v_call: TRBV28; clone_size: NA; cdr3_aa: CASSPSSGQNTGELFF
j_call: TRBJ2-3; v_call: TRBV2; clone_size: NA; cdr3_aa: CASSGERVTDTQYF
j_call: TRBJ2-1; v_call: TRBV19; clone_size: NA; cdr3_aa: CASSIGGNNEQFF
j_call: TRBJ2-5; v_call: TRBV29-1; clone_size: NA; cdr3_aa: CSVAQGQETQYF
j_call: TRBJ2-5; v_call: TRBV6-1; clone_size: NA; cdr3_aa: CASSSDRGTQETQYF
j_call: TRBJ1-2; v_call: TRBV30; clone_size: NA; cdr3_aa: CAWSVVQGAIKDGYTF
j_call: TRBJ2-6; v_call: TRBV27; clone_size: once; cdr3_aa: CASSSRGVSGANVLTF
j_call: TRBJ2-7; v_call: TRBV10-3; clone_size: once; cdr3_aa: CAISESGEASYEQYF
j_call: TRBJ2-1; v_call: TRBV6-5; clone_size: NA; cdr3_aa: CASSYSASDEQFF
j_call: TRBJ1-2; v_call: TRBV6-5; clone_size: few; cdr3_aa: CASSQTGPKAFTF
j_call: TRBJ2-2; v_call: TRBV4-2; clone_size: NA; cdr3_aa: CASSQDLGGNTGELFF
j_call: TRBJ1-2; v_call: TRBV21-1; clone_size: NA; cdr3_aa: CASSKGDGYLYGYTF
j_call: TRBJ1-1; v_call: TRBV6-5; clone_size: NA; cdr3_aa: CASSRLRLNTEAFF
j_call: TRBJ2-7; v_call: TRBV5-1; clone_size: few; cdr3_aa: CASSLEGSSYEQYF
j_call: TRBJ2-5; v_call: TRBV11-2; clone_size: NA; cdr3_aa: CASSLPVGGSQETQYF
j_call: TRBJ2-1; v_call: TRBV11-1; clone_size: NA; cdr3_aa: CASSSRPGRERMGDEQFF
j_call: TRBJ1-4; v_call: TRBV27; clone_size: NA; cdr3_aa: CASSLSGATNEKLFF
j_call: TRBJ2-2; v_call: TRBV11-2; clone_size: NA; cdr3_aa: CASSLGLTTGGDGELFF
j_call: TRBJ2-7; v_call: TRBV2; clone_size: few; cdr3_aa: CASSEQGSSYEQYF
j_call: TRBJ2-7; v_call: TRBV4-1; clone_size: NA; cdr3_aa: CASSQGLRSYEQYF
j_call: TRBJ1-1; v_call: TRBV10-3; clone_size: NA; cdr3_aa: CAISGRTDTLTEAFF
j_call: TRBJ1-2; v_call: TRBV4-1; clone_size: NA; cdr3_aa: CATSLFPPAFGYYGYTF
j_call: TRBJ1-4; v_call: TRBV18; clone_size: NA; cdr3_aa: CASSLGQGIGTNEKLFF
j_call: TRBJ1-4; v_call: TRBV25-1; clone_size: NA; cdr3_aa: CASSEYGPPEEKLFF